The 8 T cell receptor beta chains reported below all come from one sample, sequenced in a study of blood T cell repertoires in COVID-19. Profiling relied on immunoSEQ multiplex PCR, and the TCRdb table lists in-frame clones only, not all of them. The data show tens of thousands of clones, 65% to 85% seen once. The sample was peripheral blood. The origin of the receptors is a human donor with active or convalescent COVID-19. The donor label of this sample is uncertain.

V gene TRBV19 combines with J gene TRBJ2-1; TRBD2 matches 14 bases. This CDR3 is 15 amino acids long. Germline V gives CDR1 LNHDA, CDR2 SQIVND (reference sequence). V dropped 10 bases and J dropped 3; count of bases not matched to a gene: 5. The CDR3 sequence is CAKLGLAGVYNEQFF. In DNA, the CDR3 is TGTGCCAAACTGGGACTAGCGGGAGTCTACAATGAGCAGTTCTTC.

CDR3 in amino acids: CATIAGGTDTQYF. In DNA form, the CDR3 reads TGTGCCACCATAGCGGGAGGAACAGATACGCAGTATTTT. This sequence joins TRBV25-1 and TRBJ2-3, with 10 bases fitting TRBD2. Germline CDR1 and CDR2: MGHDK and SYGVNS. The CDR3 extends over 13 amino acids. V gave up 10 bases and J gave up 3 bases; unmatched junction bases: 4.

Notes on this clone: Different DNA sequences within this sample yield the same CDR3. This chain links TRBV7-6 with TRBJ1-4; no definite D call. V was pared by 4 bases and J by 8 bases, with 8 bases between. Germline V CDR1 and CDR2: SGHVS, FNYEAQ. The CDR3 runs to 12 residues. The chain's CDR3 is CASSSRREKLFF. The CDR3, as DNA: TGTGCCAGCAGCTCTAGGAGGGAAAAACTGTTTTTT.

This rearrangement joins TRBV27 to TRBJ2-7; tentative D call: TRBD2 (5 bases). Trimming took 2 bases from V and 9 from J, leaving 20 bases between them. Germline loops: CDR1 MNHEY, CDR2 SMNVEV (reference sequence). CDR3 length: 15 amino acids. CDR3 sequence: CASSLTGSLIKVQYF. CDR3 coding DNA: TGTGCCAGCAGTTTAACGGGGTCGTTGATAAAGGTGCAGTACTTC.

V usage is TRBV5-5 and J usage is TRBJ1-5, with TRBD1 matching 10 bases. The CDR3 has 15 amino acids. Germline CDR1 and CDR2: SGHKS and YYEKEE (reference sequence). V was pared by 4 bases and J by 7 bases, with 8 bases of the junction left unmatched. The CDR3 DNA follows: TGTGCCAGCAGCCAGGAGACAGGGGGCCACCAGCCCCAGCATTTT. Translation: CASSQETGGHQPQHF.

The rearrangement uses TRBV5-8 and TRBJ2-3, with unresolved D. The V gene's germline CDR1 is SGHTS and CDR2 YDEGEE. CDR3 length equals 13 residues. With 1 base removed from V and 6 bases from J, the gap between germline ends came to 9 bases. CDR3 nucleotide sequence: TGTGCCAGCAGCTTGAGCGCGGCGGATACGCAGTATTTT. Translating gives CASSLSAADTQYF.

This sequence joins TRBV7-6 and TRBJ1-1; no reliable D call. The CDR3 has 16 amino acids. V was clipped by 1 base and J by 0 bases, with 12 bases between them. From germline, CDR1 is SGHVS and CDR2 FNYEAQ. CDR3 in DNA: TGTGCCAGCAGCTTAGGGGCGGGAAAAATGAACACTGAAGCTTTCTTT. Its translation is CASSLGAGKMNTEAFF.

The chain recombines TRBV9 with TRBJ2-1, with 14 bases matching TRBD2. The CDR3 loop spans 15 amino acids. Per the germline V gene, CDR1 is SGDLS and CDR2 is YYNGEE. V gave up 3 bases and J gave up 6 bases; unmatched junction bases: 2. The CDR3 loop reads CASSAGTSGSNEQFF. In DNA, the CDR3 is TGTGCCAGCAGCGCCGGGACTAGCGGGAGCAATGAGCAGTTCTTC.